This note documents a single TCR beta chain sequence. These data come from a study of blood T cell repertoires in COVID-19. Germline CDR1 SGHRS, CDR2 YFSETQ. V was pared by 4 bases and J by 5 bases, with 12 bases between. The CDR3 contains 14 residues. The table came from immunoSEQ multiplex PCR; TCRdb's copy has only in-frame clones and leaves some out. Here the sample spans approximately 250,000 clones, around 89% being singletons. Those enrolled, adults aged about 18 to 89 years, came from fewer than 25 US areas. The genes are TRBV5-1 and TRBJ1-4; D might be TRBD1 (5 bases). The source is a young woman who had recovered from COVID-19. The sequenced sample consisted of PBMCs or T cells enriched from blood (not recorded which). CDR3 residues: CASSLDSPNEKLFF. The CDR3 bases are TGCGCCAGCAGCCTAGACAGTCCGAATGAAAAACTGTTTTTT.